Sequencing of this TCR beta chain was carried out in a study of shared clonotypes between healthy human individuals. Study-wide results and limits: Several donors shared about 5% of their naive CD4 clonotypes. Relative to their counterparts shared across all four donors, non-shared clonotypes exhibited diminished generation probabilities.

As concerns this clone: Its specificity is not known.

CDR1 is KGHSH and CDR2 is LQKENI in the germline V gene. The V gene end was trimmed by 4 bases and the J gene end by 3 bases; junction bases not matched to a gene: 6. The CDR3 consists of 15 residues. Each PCR replicate from the sorted subsets contained 200 to 250 ng DNA, which is around 30,000 T cell genomes. Method: immunoSEQ multiplex PCR; TCRdb's copy keeps in-frame clones and lacks some. Here the sample spans roughly 2,500,000 clones, roughly 93% being singletons. Free of recent acute infections or vaccinations, the donors were healthy HIV-negative adults. The sample taken for sequencing was naive CD4+ T cells from PBMCs. As for subset: CD45RA+ positively selected. The receptor comes from a man aged 18 to 30 in good health. Some clones in this sample may be carry-over from other donors' samples. The chain recombines TRBV18 with TRBJ2-3, with TRBD2 matching 8 bases. Here the CDR3 reads CASSLSGSGTDTQYF. CDR3 sequence (DNA): TGTGCCAGCTCACTAAGCGGGAGTGGGACAGATACGCAGTATTTT. Based on the CDR3 plus reference TRBV18 and TRBJ2-3, the full variable domain is NAGVMQNPRHLVRRRGQEARLRCSPMKGHSHVYWYRQLPEEGLKFMVYLQKENIIDESGMPKERFSAEFPKEGPSILRIQQVVRGDSAAYFCASSLSGSGTDTQYFGPGTRLTVL.